This T cell receptor beta chain is drawn from a study of cytomegalovirus exposure and HLA in healthy donors. Concerning this clone itself: What it binds is not known.

Study results and limitations: Analyses of presence/absence relied on an assumption of roughly uniform sequencing depth across donors.

The primer mix had 60 Vbeta and 13 Jbeta primers. Measured with immunoSEQ multiplex PCR; TCRdb has only the in-frame clones, and not every one. The table lists more than 95,000 clones, roughly 79% of them singletons. This CDR3 has 14 amino acids. Unmatched junction bases numbered 4, after V lost 3 bases and J lost 4 bases. Germline loops: CDR1 SGHRS, CDR2 YFSETQ. The V gene is TRBV5-1, the J gene TRBJ1-5; 7 positions agree with TRBD1. The receptor was derived from a man aged 60-69 years in good health and CMV-seropositive. Sequencing was performed on PBMCs. The CDR3 nucleotides are TGCGCCAGCAGCTCCTACAGGGGTAATCAGCCCCAGCATTTT. Translating it yields CASSSYRGNQPQHF.